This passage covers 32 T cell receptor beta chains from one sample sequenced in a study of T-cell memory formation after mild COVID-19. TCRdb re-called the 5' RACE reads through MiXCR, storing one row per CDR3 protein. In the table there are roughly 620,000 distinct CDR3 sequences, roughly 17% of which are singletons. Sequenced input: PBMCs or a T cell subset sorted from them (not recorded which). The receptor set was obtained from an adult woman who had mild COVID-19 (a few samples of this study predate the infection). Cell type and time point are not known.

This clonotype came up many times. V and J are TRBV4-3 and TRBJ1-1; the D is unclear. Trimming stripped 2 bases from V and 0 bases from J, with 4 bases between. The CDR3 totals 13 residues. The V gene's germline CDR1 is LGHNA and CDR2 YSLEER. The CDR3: CASSQYVNTEAFF. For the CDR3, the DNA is TGCGCCAGCAGCCAATACGTGAACACTGAAGCTTTCTTT.

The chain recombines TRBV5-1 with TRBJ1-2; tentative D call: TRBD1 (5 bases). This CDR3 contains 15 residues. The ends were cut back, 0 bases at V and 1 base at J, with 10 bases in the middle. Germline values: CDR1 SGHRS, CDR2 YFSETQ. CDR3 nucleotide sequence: TGCGCCAGCAGCTTGGAGGGGACTGTTAACTATGGCTACACCTTC. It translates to CASSLEGTVNYGYTF.

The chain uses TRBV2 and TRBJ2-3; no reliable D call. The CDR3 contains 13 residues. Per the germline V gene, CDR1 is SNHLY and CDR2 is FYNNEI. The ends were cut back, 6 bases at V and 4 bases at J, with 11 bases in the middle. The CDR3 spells CASSGVGPDTQYF. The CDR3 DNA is TGTGCCAGCAGCGGAGTTGGGCCAGATACGCAGTATTTT.

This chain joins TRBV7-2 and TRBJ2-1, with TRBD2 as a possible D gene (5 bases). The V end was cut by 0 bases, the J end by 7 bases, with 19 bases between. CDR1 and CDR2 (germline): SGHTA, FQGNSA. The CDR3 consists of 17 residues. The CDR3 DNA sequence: TGTGCCAGCAGCTTAGCGACGACTACCCGGTGGGTGAATGAGCAGTTCTTC. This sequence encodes CASSLATTTRWVNEQFF.

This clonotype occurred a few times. In DNA, the CDR3 is TGTGCCAGCAGCTCGTTCCGGGAGTGGGACGAGCAGTACTTC. Protein product: CASSSFREWDEQYF. V usage is TRBV7-2 and J usage is TRBJ2-7; weak D call: TRBD2 (6 bases). V lost 4 bases to trimming and J lost 5 bases, with 15 bases between them. Germline CDR1 reads SGHTA; CDR2 reads FQGNSA. This CDR3 has 14 residues.

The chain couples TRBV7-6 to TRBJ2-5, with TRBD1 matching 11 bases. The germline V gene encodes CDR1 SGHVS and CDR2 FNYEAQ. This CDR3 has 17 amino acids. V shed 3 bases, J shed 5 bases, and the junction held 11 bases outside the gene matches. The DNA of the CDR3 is TGTGCCAGCAGCTTGTGGTTTCAGGGACAGGGGGAGGAGACCCAGTACTTC. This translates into CASSLWFQGQGEETQYF. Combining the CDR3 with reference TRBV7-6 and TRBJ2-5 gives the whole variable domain GAGVSQSPRYKVTKRGQDVALRCDPISGHVSLYWYRQALGQGPEFLTYFNYEAQQDKSGLPNDRFSAERPEGSISTLTIQRTEQRDSAMYRCASSLWFQGQGEETQYFGPGTRLLVL.

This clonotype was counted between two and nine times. CDR3 sequence reads: CASSSIPYEQYF. In DNA form, the CDR3 reads TGTGCCAGCAGCTCCATTCCCTACGAGCAGTACTTC. The rearrangement joins TRBV7-9 to TRBJ2-7; D is ambiguous. The CDR3 runs 12 residues. With 4 bases removed from V and 2 bases from J, the gap between germline ends came to 6 bases. Germline-derived CDR1 and CDR2 are SEHNR and FQNEAQ (reference sequence).

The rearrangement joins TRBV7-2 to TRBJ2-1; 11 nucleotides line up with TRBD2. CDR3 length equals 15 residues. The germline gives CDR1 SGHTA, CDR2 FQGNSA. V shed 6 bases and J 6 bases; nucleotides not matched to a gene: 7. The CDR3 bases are TGTGCCAGCAGTCGACTAGCGGGGCCAACCAATGAGCAGTTCTTC. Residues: CASSRLAGPTNEQFF.

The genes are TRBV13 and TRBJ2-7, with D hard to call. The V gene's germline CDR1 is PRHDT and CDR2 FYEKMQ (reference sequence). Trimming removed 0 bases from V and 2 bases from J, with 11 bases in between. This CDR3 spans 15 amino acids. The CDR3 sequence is CASSLGQSGAYEQYF. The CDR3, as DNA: TGTGCCAGCAGCTTAGGACAGTCTGGCGCCTACGAGCAGTACTTC.

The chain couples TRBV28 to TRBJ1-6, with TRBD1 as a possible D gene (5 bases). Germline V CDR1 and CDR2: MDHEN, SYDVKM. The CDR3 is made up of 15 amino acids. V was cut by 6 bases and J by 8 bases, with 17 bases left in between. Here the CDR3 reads CASSYVGGVDSPLHF. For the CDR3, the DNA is TGTGCCAGCAGCTACGTCGGGGGAGTGGATTCACCCCTCCACTTT.

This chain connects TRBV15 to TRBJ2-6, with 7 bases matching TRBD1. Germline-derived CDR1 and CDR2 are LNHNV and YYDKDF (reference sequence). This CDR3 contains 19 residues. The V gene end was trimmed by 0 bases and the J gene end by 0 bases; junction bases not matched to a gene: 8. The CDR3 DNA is TGTGCCACCAGCAGAGACCGGGACAGTGTTCTCTCTGGGGCCAACGTCCTGACTTTC. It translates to CATSRDRDSVLSGANVLTF.

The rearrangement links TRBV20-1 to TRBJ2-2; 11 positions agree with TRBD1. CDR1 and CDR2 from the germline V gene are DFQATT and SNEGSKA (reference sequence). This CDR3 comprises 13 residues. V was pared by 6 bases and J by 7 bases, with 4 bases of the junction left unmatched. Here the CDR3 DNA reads TGCAGTGCAGGGACAGGGGGGATCGGGGAGCTGTTTTTT. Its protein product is CSAGTGGIGELFF.

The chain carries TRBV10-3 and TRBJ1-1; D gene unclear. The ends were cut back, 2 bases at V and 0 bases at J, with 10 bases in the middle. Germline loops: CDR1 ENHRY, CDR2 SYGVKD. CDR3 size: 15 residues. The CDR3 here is CAISERTQLNTEAFF. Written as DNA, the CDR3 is TGTGCCATCAGTGAGCGGACCCAACTGAACACTGAAGCTTTCTTT.

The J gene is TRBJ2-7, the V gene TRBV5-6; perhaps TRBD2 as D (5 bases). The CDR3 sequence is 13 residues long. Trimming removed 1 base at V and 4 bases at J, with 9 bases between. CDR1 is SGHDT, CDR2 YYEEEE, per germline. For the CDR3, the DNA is TGTGCCAGCAGCTTGCCACTAGAGTACGAGCAGTACTTC. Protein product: CASSLPLEYEQYF.

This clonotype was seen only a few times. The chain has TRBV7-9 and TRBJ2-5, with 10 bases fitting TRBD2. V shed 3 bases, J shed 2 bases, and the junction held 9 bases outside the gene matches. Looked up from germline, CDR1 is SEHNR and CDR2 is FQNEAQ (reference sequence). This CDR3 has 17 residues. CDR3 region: CASSLGLAGVRQETQYF. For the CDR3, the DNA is TGTGCCAGCAGCTTGGGGCTAGCGGGAGTAAGGCAAGAGACCCAGTACTTC.

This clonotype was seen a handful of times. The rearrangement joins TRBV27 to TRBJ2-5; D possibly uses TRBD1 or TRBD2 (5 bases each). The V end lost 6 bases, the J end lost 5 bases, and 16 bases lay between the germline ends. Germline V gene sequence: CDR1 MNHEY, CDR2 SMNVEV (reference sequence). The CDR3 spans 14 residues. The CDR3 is CASRPGQPHETQYF. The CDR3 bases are TGTGCCAGCAGACCGGGGCAGCCACACGAGACCCAGTACTTC.

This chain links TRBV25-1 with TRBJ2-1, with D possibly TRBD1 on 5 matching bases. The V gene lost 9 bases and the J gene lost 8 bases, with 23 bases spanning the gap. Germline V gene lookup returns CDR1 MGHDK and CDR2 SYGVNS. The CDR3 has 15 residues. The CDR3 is CASTQGAGNGYEQFF. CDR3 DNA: TGTGCCAGTACCCAAGGGGCAGGGAATGGGTATGAGCAGTTCTTC.

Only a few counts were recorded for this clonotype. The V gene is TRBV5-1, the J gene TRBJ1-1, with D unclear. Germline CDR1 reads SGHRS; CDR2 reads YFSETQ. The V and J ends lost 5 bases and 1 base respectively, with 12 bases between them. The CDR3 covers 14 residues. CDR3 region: CASRGSRPNTEAFF. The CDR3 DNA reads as TGCGCCAGCAGGGGTTCCAGACCGAACACTGAAGCTTTCTTT.

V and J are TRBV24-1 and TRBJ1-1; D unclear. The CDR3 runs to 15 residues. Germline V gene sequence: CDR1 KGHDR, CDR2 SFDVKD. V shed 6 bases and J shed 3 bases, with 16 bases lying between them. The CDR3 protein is CATSSGPLGYTEAFF. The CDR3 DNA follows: TGTGCCACCAGTTCAGGTCCTCTAGGTTACACTGAAGCTTTCTTT.

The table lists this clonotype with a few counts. The CDR3 DNA follows: TGTGCCAAACAAAGCGGGGAGACCCAGTACTTC. Its protein is CAKQSGETQYF. The rearrangement uses TRBV2 and TRBJ2-5; TRBD2 might be the D (6 bases). With 10 bases removed from V and 5 bases from J, the gap between germline ends came to 11 bases. This CDR3 contains 11 residues. The germline gives CDR1 SNHLY, CDR2 FYNNEI.

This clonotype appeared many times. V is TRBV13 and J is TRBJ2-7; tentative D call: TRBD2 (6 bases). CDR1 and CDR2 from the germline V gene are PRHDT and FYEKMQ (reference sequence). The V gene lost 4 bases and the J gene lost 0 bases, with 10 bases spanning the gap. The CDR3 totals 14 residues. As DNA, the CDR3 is TGTGCCAGCAGCTCCCGGGAGAGCTCCTACGAGCAGTACTTC. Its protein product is CASSSRESSYEQYF.

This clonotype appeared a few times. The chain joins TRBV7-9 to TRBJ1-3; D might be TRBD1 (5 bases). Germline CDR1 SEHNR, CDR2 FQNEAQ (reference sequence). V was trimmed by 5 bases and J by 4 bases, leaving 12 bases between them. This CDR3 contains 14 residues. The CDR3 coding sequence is TGTGCCAGCAGCGTCCGGGACCGAGGAAACACCATATATTTT. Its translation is CASSVRDRGNTIYF.

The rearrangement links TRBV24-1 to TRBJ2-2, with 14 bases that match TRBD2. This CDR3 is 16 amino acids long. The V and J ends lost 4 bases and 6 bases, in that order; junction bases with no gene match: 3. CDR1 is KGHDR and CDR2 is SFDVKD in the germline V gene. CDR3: CATSESTSGGAGELFF. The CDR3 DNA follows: TGTGCCACCAGTGAATCGACTAGCGGGGGGGCCGGGGAGCTGTTTTTT.

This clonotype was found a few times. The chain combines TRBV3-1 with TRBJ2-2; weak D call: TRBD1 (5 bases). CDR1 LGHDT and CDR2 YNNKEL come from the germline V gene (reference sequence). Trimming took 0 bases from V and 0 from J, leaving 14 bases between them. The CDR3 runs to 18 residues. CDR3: CASSQETLGQSNTGELFF. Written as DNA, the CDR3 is TGTGCCAGCAGCCAAGAGACGCTGGGGCAGTCGAACACCGGGGAGCTGTTTTTT.

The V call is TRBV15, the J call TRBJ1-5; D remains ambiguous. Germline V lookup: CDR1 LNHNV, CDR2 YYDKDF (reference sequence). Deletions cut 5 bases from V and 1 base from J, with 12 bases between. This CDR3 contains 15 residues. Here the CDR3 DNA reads TGTGCCACCAGCCTTACATATGACAGCAATCAGCCCCAGCATTTT. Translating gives CATSLTYDSNQPQHF.

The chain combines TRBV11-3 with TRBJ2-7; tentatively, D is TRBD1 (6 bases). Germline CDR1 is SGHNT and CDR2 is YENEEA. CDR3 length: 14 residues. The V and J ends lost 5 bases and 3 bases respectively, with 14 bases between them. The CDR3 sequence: CASSPQGSRYEQYF. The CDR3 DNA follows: TGTGCCAGCAGCCCGCAGGGGAGCCGCTACGAGCAGTACTTC.

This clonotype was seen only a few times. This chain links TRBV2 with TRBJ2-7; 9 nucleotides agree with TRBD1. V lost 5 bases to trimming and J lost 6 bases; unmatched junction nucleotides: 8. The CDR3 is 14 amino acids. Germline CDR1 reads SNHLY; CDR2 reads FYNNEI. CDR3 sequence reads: CASSLRDRVSEQYF. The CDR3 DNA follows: TGTGCCAGCAGTCTACGGGACAGGGTCTCCGAGCAGTACTTC.

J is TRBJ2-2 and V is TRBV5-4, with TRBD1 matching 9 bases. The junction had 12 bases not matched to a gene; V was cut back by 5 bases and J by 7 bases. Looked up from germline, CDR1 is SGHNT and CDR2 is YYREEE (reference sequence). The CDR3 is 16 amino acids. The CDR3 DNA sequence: TGTGCCAGCAGTTATCCGGGACAGGGAAGAGGCGGGGAGCTGTTTTTT. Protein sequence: CASSYPGQGRGGELFF.

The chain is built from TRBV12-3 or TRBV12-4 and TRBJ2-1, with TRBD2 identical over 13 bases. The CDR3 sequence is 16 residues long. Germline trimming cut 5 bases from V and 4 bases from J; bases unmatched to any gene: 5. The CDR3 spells CASSLLAGGRYNEQFF. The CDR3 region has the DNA TGTGCCAGCAGTCTACTAGCGGGGGGGCGGTACAATGAGCAGTTCTTC.

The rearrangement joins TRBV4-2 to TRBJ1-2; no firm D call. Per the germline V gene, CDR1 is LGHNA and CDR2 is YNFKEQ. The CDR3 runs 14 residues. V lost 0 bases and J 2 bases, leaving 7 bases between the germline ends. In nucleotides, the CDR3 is TGTGCCAGCAGCCAAGATCCCCGGAACTATGGCTACACCTTC. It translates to CASSQDPRNYGYTF.

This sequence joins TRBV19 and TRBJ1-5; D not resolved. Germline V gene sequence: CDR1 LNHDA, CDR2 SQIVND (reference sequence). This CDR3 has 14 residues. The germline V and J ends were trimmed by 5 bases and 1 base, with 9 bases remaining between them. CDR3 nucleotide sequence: TGTGCCAGTAGTCTCCGTACCAGCAATCAGCCCCAGCATTTT. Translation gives CASSLRTSNQPQHF.

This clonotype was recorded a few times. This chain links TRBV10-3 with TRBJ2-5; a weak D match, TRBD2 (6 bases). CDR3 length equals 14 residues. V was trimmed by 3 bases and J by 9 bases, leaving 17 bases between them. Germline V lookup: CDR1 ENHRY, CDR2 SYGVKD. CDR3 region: CAISDVAVVEAQYF. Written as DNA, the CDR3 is TGTGCCATCAGTGATGTAGCGGTAGTCGAGGCCCAGTACTTC.